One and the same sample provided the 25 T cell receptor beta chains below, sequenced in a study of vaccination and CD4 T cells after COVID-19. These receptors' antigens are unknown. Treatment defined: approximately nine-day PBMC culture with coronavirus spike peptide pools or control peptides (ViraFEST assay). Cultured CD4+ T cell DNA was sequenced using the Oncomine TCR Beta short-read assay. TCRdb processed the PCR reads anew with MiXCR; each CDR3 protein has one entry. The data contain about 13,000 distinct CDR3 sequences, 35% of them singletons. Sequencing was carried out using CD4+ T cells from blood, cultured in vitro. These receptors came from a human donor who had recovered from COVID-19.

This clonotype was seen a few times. The CDR3 is CASSSPRSADTQYF. In DNA, the CDR3 is TGTGCCAGCAGCTCTCCCCGGTCGGCAGATACGCAGTATTTT. The genes are TRBV7-9 and TRBJ2-3; D is undetermined. Germline V lookup: CDR1 SEHNR, CDR2 FQNEAQ (reference sequence). There are 14 residues in the CDR3. V was trimmed by 4 bases and J by 4 bases, leaving 12 bases between them.

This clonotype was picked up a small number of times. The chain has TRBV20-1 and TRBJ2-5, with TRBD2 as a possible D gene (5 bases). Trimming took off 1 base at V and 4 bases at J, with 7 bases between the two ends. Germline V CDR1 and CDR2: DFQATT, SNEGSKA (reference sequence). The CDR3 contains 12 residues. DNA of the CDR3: TGCAGTGCTAGAGTTGCGGGAGAGACCCAGTACTTC. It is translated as CSARVAGETQYF.

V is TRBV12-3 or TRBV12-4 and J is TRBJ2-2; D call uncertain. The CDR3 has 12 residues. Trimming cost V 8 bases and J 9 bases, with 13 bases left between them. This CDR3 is CASSWGNRELFF. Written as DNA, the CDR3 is TGTGCCAGCTCATGGGGAAACAGGGAGCTGTTTTTT.

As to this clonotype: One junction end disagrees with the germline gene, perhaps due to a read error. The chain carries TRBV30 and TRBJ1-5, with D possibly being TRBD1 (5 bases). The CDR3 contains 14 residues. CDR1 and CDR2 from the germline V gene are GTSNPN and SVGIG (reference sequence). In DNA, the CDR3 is TGTGCCTGGAGTCCGGGGGGGACGGGTCAGCCCCAACATTTT. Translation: CAWSPGGTGQPQHF.

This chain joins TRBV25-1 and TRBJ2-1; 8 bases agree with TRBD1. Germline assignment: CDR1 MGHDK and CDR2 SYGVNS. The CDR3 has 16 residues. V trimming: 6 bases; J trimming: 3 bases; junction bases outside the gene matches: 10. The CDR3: CASSGTGRHFYNEQFF. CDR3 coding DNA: TGTGCCAGCAGCGGGACAGGACGCCATTTCTACAATGAGCAGTTCTTC.

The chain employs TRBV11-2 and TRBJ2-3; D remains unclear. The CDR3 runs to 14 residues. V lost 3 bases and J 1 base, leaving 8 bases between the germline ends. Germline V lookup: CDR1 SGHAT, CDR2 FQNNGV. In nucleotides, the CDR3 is TGTGCCAGCAGCTTCCTCCGCGGCACAGATACGCAGTATTTT. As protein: CASSFLRGTDTQYF. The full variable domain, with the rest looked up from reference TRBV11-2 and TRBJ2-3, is EAGVAQSPRYKIIEKRQSVAFWCNPISGHATLYWYQQILGQGPKLLIQFQNNGVVDDSQLPKDRFSAERLKGVDSTLKIQPAKLEDSAVYLCASSFLRGTDTQYFGPGTRLTVL.

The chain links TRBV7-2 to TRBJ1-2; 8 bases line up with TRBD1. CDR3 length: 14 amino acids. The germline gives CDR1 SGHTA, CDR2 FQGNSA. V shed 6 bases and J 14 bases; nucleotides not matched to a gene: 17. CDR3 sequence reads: CASSIPGQALLSTF. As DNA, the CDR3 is TGTGCCAGCAGTATTCCGGGACAGGCCCTCTTATCTACCTTC.

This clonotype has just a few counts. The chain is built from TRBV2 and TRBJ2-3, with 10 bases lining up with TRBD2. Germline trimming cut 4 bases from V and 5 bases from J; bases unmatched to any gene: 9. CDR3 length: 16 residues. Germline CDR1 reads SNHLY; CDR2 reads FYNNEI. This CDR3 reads CASSGTSGTLGDTQYF. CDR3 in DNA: TGTGCCAGCAGTGGGACTAGCGGTACTCTGGGAGATACGCAGTATTTT.

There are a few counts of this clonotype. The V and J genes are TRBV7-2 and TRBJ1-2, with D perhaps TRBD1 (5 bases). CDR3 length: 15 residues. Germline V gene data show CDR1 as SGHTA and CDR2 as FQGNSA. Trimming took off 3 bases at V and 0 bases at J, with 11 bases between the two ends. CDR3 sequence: CASSLGGNTNYGYTF. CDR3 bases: TGTGCCAGCAGCTTGGGGGGGAACACTAACTATGGCTACACCTTC.

CDR3 loop: CASRYDSSYGYTF. CDR3 in DNA: TGTGCCAGCAGATACGACAGTTCCTATGGCTACACCTTC. V usage is TRBV5-4 and J usage is TRBJ1-2; D possibly corresponds to TRBD1 (5 bases). V lost 5 bases, J lost 4 bases, and 12 bases lay in between. The CDR3 consists of 13 residues. The germline CDR1 and CDR2 sequences are SGHNT and YYREEE (reference sequence).

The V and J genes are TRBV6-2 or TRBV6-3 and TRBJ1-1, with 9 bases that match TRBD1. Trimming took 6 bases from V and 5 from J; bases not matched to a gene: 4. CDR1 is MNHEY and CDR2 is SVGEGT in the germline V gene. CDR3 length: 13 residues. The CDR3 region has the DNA TGTGCCAGCAGGAGGACAGGGGATACTGAAGCTTTCTTT. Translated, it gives CASRRTGDTEAFF.

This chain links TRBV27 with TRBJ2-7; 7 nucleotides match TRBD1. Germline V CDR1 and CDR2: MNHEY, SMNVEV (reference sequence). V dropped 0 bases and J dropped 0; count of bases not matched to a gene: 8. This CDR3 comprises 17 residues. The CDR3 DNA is TGTGCCAGCAGTTTATCAGGAAGAGGGACAGACTCCTACGAGCAGTACTTC. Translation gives CASSLSGRGTDSYEQYF.

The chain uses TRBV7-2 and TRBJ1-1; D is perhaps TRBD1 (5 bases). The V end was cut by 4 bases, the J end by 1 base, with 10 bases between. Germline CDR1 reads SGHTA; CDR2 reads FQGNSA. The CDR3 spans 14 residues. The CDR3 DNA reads TGTGCCAGCAGCTCAGGGACCGCGAACACTGAAGCTTTCTTT. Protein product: CASSSGTANTEAFF.

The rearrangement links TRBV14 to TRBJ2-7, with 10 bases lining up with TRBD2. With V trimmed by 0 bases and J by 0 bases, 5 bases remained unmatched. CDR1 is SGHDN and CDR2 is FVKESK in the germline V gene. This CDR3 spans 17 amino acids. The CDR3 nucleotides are TGTGCCAGCAGCCAAGAGGTTAGGACTAGCGGCTCCTACGAGCAGTACTTC. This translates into CASSQEVRTSGSYEQYF.

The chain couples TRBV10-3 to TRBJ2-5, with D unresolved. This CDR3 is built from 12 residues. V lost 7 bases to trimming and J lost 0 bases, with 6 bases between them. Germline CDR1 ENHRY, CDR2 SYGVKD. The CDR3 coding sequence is TGTGCCATCACCTCCAACCAAGAGACCCAGTACTTC. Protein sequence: CAITSNQETQYF.

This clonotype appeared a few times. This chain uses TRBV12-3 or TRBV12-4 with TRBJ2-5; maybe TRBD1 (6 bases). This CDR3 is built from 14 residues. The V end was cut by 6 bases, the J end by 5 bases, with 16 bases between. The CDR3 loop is CASRFSQGSETQYF. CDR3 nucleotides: TGTGCCAGCAGATTTTCACAGGGTTCGGAGACCCAGTACTTC.

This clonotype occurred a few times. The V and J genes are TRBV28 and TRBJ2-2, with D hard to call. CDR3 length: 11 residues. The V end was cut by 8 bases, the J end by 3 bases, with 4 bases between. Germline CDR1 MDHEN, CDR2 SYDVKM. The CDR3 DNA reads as TGTGCCAGCCTTGACACCGGGGAGCTGTTTTTT. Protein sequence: CASLDTGELFF.

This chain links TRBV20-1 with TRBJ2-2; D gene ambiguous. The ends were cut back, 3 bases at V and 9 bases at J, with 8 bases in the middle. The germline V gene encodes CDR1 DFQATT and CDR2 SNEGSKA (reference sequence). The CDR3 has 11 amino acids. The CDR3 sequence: CSARTARELFF. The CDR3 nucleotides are TGCAGTGCTAGGACGGCCAGGGAGCTGTTTTTT.

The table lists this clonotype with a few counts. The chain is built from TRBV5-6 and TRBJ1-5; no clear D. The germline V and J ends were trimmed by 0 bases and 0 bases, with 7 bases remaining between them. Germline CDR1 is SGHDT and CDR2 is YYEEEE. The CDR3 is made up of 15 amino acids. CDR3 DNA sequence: TGTGCCAGCAGCTTGGGACCTCATAGCAATCAGCCCCAGCATTTT. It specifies CASSLGPHSNQPQHF. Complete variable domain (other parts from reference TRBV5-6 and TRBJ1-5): DAGVTQSPTHLIKTRGQQVTLRCSPKSGHDTVSWYQQALGQGPQFIFQYYEEEERQRGNFPDRFSGHQFPNYSSELNVNALLLGDSALYLCASSLGPHSNQPQHFGDGTRLSIL.

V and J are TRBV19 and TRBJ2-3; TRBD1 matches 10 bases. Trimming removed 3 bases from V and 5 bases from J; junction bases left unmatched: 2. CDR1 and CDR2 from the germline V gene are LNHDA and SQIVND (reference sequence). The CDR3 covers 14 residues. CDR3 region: CASSMGQGLDTQYF. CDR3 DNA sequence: TGTGCCAGTAGTATGGGACAGGGGTTAGATACGCAGTATTTT.

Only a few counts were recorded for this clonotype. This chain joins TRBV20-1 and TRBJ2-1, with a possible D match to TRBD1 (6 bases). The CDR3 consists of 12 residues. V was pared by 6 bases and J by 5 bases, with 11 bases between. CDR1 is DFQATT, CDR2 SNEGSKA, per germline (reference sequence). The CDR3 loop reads CSATQGHNEQFF. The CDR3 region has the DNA TGCAGTGCCACGCAGGGGCACAATGAGCAGTTCTTC.

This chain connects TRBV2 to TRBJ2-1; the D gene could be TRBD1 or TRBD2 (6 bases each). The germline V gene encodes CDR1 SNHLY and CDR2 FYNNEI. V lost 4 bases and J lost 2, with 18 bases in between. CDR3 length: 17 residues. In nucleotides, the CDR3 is TGTGCCAGCAGTGTGGAGGGACAACGGGCCGCCTACAATGAGCAGTTCTTC. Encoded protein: CASSVEGQRAAYNEQFF.

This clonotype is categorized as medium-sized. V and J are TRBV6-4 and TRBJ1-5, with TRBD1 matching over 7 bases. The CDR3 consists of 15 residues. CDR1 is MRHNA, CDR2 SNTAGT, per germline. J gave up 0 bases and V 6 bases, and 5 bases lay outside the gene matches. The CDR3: CASREQGNSNQPQHF. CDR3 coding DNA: TGTGCCAGCAGAGAACAGGGGAATAGCAATCAGCCCCAGCATTTT.

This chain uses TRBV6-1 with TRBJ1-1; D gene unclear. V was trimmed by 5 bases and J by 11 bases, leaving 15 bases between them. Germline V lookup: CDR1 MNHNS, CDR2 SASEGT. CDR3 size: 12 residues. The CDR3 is CASSRGVGRAFF. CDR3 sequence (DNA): TGTGCCAGCAGTAGAGGAGTCGGGCGGGCTTTCTTT.

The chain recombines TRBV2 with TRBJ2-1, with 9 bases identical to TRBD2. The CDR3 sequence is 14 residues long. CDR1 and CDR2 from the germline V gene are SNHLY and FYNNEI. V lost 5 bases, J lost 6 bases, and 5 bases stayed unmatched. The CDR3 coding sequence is TGTGCCAGCAGTTCTGAGACTAGCGGCAATGAGCAGTTCTTC. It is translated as CASSSETSGNEQFF.